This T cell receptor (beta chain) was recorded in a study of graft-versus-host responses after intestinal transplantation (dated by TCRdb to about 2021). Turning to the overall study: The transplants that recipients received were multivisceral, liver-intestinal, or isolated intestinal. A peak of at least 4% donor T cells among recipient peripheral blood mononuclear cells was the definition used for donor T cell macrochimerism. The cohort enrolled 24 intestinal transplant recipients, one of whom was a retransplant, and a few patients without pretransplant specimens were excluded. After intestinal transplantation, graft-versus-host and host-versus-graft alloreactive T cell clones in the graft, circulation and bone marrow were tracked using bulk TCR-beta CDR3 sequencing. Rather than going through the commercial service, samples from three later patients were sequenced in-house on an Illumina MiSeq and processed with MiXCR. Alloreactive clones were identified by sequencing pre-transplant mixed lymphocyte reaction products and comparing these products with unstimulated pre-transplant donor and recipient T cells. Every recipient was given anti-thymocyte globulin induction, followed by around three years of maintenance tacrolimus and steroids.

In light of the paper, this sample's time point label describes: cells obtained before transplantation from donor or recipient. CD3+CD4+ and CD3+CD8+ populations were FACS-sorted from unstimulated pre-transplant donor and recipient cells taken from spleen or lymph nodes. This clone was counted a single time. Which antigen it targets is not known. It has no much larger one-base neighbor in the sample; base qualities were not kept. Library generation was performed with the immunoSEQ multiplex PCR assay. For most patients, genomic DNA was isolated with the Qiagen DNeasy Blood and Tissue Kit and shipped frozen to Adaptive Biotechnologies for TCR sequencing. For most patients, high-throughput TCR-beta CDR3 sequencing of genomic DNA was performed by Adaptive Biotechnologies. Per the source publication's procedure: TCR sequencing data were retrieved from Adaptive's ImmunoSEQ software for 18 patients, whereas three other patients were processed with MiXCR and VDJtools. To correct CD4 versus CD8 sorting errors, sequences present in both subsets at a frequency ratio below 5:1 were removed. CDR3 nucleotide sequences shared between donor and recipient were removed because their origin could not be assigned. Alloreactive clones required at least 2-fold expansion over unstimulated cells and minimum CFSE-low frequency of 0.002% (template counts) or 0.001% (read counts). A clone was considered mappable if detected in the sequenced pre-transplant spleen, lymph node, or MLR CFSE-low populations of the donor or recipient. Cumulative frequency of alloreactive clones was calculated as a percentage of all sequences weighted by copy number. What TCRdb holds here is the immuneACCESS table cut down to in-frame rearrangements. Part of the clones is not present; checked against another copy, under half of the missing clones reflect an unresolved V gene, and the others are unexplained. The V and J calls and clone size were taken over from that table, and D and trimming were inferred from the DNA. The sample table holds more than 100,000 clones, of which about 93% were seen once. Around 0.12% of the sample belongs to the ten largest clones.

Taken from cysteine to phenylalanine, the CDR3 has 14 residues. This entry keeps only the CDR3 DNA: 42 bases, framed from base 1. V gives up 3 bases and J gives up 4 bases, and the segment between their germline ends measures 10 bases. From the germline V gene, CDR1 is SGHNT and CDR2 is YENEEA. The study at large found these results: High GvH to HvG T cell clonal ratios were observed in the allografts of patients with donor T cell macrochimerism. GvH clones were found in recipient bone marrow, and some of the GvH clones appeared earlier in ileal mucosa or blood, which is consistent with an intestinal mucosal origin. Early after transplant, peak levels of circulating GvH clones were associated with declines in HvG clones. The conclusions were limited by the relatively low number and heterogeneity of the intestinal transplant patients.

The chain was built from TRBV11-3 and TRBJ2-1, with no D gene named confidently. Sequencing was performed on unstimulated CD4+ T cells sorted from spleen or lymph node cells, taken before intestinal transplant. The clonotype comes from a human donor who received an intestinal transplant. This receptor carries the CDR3 CASSFSPWYNEQFF. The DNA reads TGTGCCAGCAGCTTTTCTCCTTGGTACAATGAGCAGTTCTTC.